This TCR beta chain originates from a study of spatial heterogeneity in lung cancer. General observations from the study: In tumors, expanded intratumoral alpha and beta TCR counts tracked mutation counts.

Per the germline V gene, CDR1 is SGHAT and CDR2 is FQDESV (reference sequence). The CDR3 covers 14 residues. The J segment lost 6 bases and the V segment lost 5 bases, leaving 10 bases of the junction unmatched. TCRdb re-called the 5' RACE reads with MiXCR, one entry per CDR3 protein. The repertoire holds 2,400 or so distinct CDR3 sequences, with 15% as singletons. Noted time point: sample taken at primary tumor resection. In each case, whole RNA from tumor, nontumor lung or frozen PBMC was sequenced unsorted. By share, this clonotype counts as large. The antigen is not known. The V and J genes are TRBV11-1 and TRBJ2-7; 7 nucleotides line up with TRBD1. The source is a female donor with early-stage non-small cell lung cancer. The starting material was lung tumor tissue, obtained at surgery. The chain's CDR3 is CASSLPRGLGEQYF. The DNA of the CDR3 is TGTGCCAGCAGCCTTCCGAGGGGGCTGGGCGAGCAGTACTTC.